Following are 10 T cell receptor beta chains from one sample sequenced in a study of T cells in Graves' hyperthyroidism and ophthalmopathy. It was RNA transcripts that yielded the amplified TCR beta CDR3 regions. The study used the HTBI primer set for a first-round RT-PCR of the TCR CDR3. TCRdb reanalysed the multiplex PCR reads using MiXCR and keeps one entry per CDR3 protein. This table has 300,000 to 500,000 distinct CDR3 sequences, around 15% appearing once. Input material: blood. All receptors come from a man in his forties or fifties with Graves' ophthalmopathy.

This clonotype was observed once. The chain is built from TRBV20-1 and TRBJ2-3; TRBD2 matches 9 bases. This CDR3 contains 16 residues. The V gene's germline CDR1 is DFQATT and CDR2 SNEGSKA (reference sequence). V lost 6 bases and J lost 4; bases outside the gene matches: 14. CDR3 in DNA: TGCAGTGCACGGGCTAGCGGGACACCTAGCGCAGATACGCAGTATTTT. Residues: CSARASGTPSADTQYF.

This clonotype was counted only a few times. The rearrangement joins TRBV5-1 to TRBJ2-7, with D unresolved. This CDR3 is built from 15 residues. Trimming removed 0 bases at V and 4 bases at J, with 14 bases between. Germline-derived CDR1 and CDR2 are SGHRS and YFSETQ. CDR3 loop: CASSLGAPTTYEQYF. The DNA of the CDR3 is TGCGCCAGCAGCTTGGGGGCGCCTACTACTTACGAGCAGTACTTC.

The chain employs TRBV5-4 and TRBJ1-2; the D is unclear. Trimming pared 4 bases from V and 4 bases from J, leaving 14 bases between. Germline CDR1 reads SGHNT; CDR2 reads YYREEE (reference sequence). The CDR3 contains 14 residues. CDR3 amino acids: CASSPTKVGYGYTF. CDR3 nucleotides: TGTGCCAGCAGCCCGACCAAAGTGGGCTATGGCTACACCTTC. The full variable domain, in which reference TRBV5-4 and TRBJ1-2 provide the parts outside the CDR3, is ETGVTQSPTHLIKTRGQQVTLRCSSQSGHNTVSWYQQALGQGPQFIFQYYREEENGRGNFPPRFSGLQFPNYSSELNVNALELDDSALYLCASSPTKVGYGYTFGSGTRLTVV.

This clonotype was found many times. The J gene is TRBJ2-7, the V gene TRBV15; possibly TRBD1 for D (5 bases). The CDR3 runs 13 residues. Per germline, CDR1 LNHNV and CDR2 YYDKDF (reference sequence). Between the trimmed V and J ends, which lost 2 bases and 6 bases, there was a span of 11 bases. CDR3 residues: CATSRTTGSEQYF. Written as DNA, the CDR3 is TGTGCCACCAGCAGAACTACAGGATCCGAGCAGTACTTC.

The rearrangement uses TRBV20-1 and TRBJ1-5, with D perhaps TRBD1 (6 bases). The CDR3 consists of 14 residues. CDR1 and CDR2 from the germline V gene are DFQATT and SNEGSKA (reference sequence). Trimming removed 3 bases at V and 1 base at J, with 10 bases between. The CDR3 is CSASAGASNQPQHF. As DNA, the CDR3 is TGCAGTGCTAGCGCAGGGGCCAGCAATCAGCCCCAGCATTTT.

This clonotype was detected ten times or more. The chain couples TRBV2 to TRBJ2-7; TRBD1 matches 7 bases. The CDR3 covers 13 residues. CDR1 is SNHLY and CDR2 is FYNNEI in the germline V gene. V lost 3 bases, J lost 5 bases, and 4 bases stayed unmatched. The CDR3 reads CASSEGQSHEQYF. DNA for the CDR3: TGTGCCAGCAGTGAGGGACAGTCCCACGAGCAGTACTTC.

The sample holds a few counts of this clonotype. The rearrangement joins TRBV7-8 to TRBJ1-1, with a possible D match to TRBD1 (6 bases). The CDR3 extends over 14 amino acids. Per the germline V gene, CDR1 is SGHVS and CDR2 is FQNEAQ. Trimming left V 4 bases short and J 1 base short, with 10 bases between. The CDR3 loop is CASSSRTENTEAFF. CDR3 DNA: TGTGCCAGCAGCTCCAGGACAGAGAACACTGAAGCTTTCTTT.

This clonotype occurred many times. This chain links TRBV24-1 with TRBJ2-7; 7 nucleotides align to TRBD1. Germline loops: CDR1 KGHDR, CDR2 SFDVKD. The CDR3 is 15 amino acids. Unmatched junction bases numbered 9, after V lost 4 bases and J lost 4 bases. The CDR3 bases are TGTGCCACCAGTGACGCCGGGACAGAGTATTACGAGCAGTACTTC. It yields the protein CATSDAGTEYYEQYF.

There are many counts of this clonotype. The chain recombines TRBV2 with TRBJ2-3, with D hard to call. The CDR3 covers 13 residues. V lost 7 bases and J lost 0, with 8 bases in between. The germline V gene has CDR1 SNHLY and CDR2 FYNNEI. CDR3 sequence: CASKTRSTDTQYF. CDR3 bases: TGTGCCAGCAAGACCCGGAGCACAGATACGCAGTATTTT.

V is TRBV10-3 and J is TRBJ2-7; 10 bases align to TRBD2. V shed 0 bases and J 6 bases; nucleotides not matched to a gene: 5. The CDR3 runs 15 residues. The germline CDR1 and CDR2 sequences are ENHRY and SYGVKD. The CDR3 bases are TGTGCCATCAGTGAGTCGGTAGCGGGAGGCTCCGAGCAGTACTTC. Protein sequence: CAISESVAGGSEQYF.